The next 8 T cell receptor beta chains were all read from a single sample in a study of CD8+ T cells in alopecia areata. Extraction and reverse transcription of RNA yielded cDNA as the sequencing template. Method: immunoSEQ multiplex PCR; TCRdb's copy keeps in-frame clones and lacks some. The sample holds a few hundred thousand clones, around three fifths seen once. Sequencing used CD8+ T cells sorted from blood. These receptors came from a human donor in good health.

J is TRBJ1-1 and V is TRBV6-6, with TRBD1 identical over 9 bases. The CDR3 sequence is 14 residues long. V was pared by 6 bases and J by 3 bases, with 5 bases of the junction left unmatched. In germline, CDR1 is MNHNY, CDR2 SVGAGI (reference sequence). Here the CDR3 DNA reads TGTGCCAGCAGGTGGACAGGGGCGTACACTGAAGCTTTCTTT. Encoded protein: CASRWTGAYTEAFF.

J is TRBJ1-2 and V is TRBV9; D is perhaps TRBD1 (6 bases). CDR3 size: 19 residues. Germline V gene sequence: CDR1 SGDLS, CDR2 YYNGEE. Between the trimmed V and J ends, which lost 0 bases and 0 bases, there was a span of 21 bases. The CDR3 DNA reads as TGTGCCAGCAGCGTAGCGTCGGGGGGGGCAGACGACCCTAACTATGGCTACACCTTC. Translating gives CASSVASGGADDPNYGYTF.

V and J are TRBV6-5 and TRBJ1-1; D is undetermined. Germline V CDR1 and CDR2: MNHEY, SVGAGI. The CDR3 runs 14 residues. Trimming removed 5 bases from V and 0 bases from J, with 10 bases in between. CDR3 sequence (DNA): TGTGCCAGCAGTAGCGGAGGACTGAACACTGAAGCTTTCTTT. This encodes CASSSGGLNTEAFF.

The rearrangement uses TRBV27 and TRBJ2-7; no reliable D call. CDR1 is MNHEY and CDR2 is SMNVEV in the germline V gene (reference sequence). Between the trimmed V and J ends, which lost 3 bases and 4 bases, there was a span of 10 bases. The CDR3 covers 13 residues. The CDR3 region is CASSLRLGYEQYF. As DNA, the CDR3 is TGTGCCAGCAGTTTGAGGTTAGGGTACGAGCAGTACTTC.

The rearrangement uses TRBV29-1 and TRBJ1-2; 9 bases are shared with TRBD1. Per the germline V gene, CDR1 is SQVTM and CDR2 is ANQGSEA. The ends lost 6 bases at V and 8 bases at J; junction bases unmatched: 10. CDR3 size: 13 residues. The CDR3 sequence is CSVTAPGTGGYTF. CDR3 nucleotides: TGCAGCGTGACCGCCCCCGGGACAGGGGGCTACACCTTC.

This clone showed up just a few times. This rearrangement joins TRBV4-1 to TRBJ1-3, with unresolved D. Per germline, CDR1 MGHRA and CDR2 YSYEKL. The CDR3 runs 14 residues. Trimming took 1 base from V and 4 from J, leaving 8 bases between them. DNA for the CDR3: TGCGCCAGCAGCCAAGCCCAACTGGGAAACACCATATATTTT. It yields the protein CASSQAQLGNTIYF.

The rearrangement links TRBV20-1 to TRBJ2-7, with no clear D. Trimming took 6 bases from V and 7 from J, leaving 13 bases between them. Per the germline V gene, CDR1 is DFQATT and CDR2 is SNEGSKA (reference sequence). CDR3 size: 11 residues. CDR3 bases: TGCAGTGCCACAGACTCTCAAGAGCAGTACTTC. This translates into CSATDSQEQYF.

DNA for the CDR3: TGCGCCAGCAGTGACCCGGGGGGCGAGCAGTACTTC. As protein: CASSDPGGEQYF. The V call is TRBV10-1, the J call TRBJ2-7; 7 nucleotides agree with TRBD2. Trimming at V came to 3 bases and at J to 6 bases, leaving 2 bases not matched to a gene. Germline CDR1 reads WNHNN; CDR2 reads SYGVQD (reference sequence). The CDR3 runs to 12 residues.